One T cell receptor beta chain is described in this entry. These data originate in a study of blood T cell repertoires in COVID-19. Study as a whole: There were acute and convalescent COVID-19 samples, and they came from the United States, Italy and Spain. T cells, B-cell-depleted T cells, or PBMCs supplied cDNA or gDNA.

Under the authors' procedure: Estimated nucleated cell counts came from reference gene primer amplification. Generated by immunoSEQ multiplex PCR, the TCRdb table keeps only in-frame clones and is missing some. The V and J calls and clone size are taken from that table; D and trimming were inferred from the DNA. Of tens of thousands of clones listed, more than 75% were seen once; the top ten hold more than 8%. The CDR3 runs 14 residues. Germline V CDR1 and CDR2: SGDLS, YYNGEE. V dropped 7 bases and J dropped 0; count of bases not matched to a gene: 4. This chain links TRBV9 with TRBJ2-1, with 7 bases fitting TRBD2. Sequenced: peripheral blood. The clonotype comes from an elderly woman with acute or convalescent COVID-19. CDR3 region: CASAASGSYNEQFF. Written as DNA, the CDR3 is TGTGCCAGCGCGGCTAGCGGCTCCTACAATGAGCAGTTCTTC.